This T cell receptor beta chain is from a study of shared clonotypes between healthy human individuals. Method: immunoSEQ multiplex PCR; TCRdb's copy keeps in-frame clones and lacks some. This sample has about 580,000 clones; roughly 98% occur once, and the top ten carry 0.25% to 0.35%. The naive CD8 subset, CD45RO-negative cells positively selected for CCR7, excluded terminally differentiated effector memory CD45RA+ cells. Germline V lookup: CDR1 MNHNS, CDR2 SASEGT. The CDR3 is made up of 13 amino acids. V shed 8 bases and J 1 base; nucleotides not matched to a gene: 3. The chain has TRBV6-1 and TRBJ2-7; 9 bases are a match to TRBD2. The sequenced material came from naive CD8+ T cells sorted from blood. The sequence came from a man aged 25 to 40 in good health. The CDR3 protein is CASLAGVSYEQYF. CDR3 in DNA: TGTGCCAGCTTAGCGGGAGTGTCCTACGAGCAGTACTTC.